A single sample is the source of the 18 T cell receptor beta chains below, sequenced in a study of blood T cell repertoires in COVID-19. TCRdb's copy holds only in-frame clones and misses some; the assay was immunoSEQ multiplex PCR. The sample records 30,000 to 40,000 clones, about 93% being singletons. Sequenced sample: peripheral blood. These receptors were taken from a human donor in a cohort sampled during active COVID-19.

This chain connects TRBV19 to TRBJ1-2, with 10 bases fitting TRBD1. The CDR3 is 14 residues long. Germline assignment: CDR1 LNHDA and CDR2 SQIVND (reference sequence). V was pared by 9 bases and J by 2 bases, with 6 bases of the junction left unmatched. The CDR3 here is CASFDRGRNYGYTF. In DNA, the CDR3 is TGTGCCAGCTTTGACAGGGGGCGGAACTATGGCTACACCTTC.

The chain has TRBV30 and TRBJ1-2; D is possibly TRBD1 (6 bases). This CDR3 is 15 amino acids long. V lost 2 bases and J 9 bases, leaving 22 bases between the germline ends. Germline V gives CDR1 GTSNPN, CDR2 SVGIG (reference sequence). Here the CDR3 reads CAWSRFTNRDRRYTF. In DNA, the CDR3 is TGTGCCTGGAGTAGGTTTACTAACAGGGACCGGCGCTACACCTTC.

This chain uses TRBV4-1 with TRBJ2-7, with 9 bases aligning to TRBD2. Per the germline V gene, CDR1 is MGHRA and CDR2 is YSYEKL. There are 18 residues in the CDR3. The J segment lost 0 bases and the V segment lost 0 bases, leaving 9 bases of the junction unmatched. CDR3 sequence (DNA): TGCGCCAGCAGCCAAGAGGTGGTAGCGGGGGTCCTCTCCTACGAGCAGTACTTC. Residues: CASSQEVVAGVLSYEQYF.

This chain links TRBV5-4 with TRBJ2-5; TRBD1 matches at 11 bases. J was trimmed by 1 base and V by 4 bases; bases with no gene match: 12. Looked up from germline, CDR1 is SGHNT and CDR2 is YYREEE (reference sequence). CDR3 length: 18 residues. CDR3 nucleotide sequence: TGTGCCAGCAGCGGGAAAAGCCGGGACAGGGGGTTCCAAGAGACCCAGTACTTC. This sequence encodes CASSGKSRDRGFQETQYF. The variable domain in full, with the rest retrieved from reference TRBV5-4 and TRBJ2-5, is ETGVTQSPTHLIKTRGQQVTLRCSSQSGHNTVSWYQQALGQGPQFIFQYYREEENGRGNFPPRFSGLQFPNYSSELNVNALELDDSALYLCASSGKSRDRGFQETQYFGPGTRLLVL.

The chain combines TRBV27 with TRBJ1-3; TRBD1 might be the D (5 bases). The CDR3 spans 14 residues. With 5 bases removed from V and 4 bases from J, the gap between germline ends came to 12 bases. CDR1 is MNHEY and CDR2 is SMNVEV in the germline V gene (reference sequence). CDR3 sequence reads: CASSPGPRGNTIYF. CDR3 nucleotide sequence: TGTGCCAGCAGTCCAGGGCCAAGGGGAAACACCATATATTTT.

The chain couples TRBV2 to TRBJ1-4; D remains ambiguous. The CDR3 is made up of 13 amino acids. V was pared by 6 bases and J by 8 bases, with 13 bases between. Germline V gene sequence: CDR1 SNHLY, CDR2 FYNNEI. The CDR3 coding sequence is TGTGCCAGCAGGGCCCTAGGTTCGGAAAAACTGTTTTTT. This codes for CASRALGSEKLFF.

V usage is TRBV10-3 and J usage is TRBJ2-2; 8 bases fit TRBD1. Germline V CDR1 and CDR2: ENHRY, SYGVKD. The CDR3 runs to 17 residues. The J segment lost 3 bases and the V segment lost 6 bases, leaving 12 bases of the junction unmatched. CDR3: CAISGEGLQGDTGELFF. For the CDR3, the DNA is TGTGCCATCAGCGGGGAAGGATTACAGGGGGACACCGGGGAGCTGTTTTTT.

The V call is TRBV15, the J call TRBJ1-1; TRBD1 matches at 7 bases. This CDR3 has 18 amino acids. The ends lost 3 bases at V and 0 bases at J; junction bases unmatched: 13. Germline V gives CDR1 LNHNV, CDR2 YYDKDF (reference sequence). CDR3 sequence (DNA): TGTGCCACCAGCAGGAAATACCGGACAGGAGCTATGAACACTGAAGCTTTCTTT. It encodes CATSRKYRTGAMNTEAFF.

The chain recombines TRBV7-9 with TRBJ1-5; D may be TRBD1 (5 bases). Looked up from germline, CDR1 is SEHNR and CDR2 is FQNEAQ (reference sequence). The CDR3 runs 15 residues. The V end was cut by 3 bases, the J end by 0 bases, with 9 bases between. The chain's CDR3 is CASSFGHYSNQPQHF. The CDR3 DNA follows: TGTGCCAGCAGCTTCGGACACTATAGCAATCAGCCCCAGCATTTT.

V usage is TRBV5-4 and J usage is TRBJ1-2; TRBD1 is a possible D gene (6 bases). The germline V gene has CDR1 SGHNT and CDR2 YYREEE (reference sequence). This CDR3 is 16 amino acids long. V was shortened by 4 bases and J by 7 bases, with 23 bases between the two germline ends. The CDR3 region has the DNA TGTGCCAGCAGCACCTATACTACAGGGACGGGGTTTGGCTACACCTTC. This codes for CASSTYTTGTGFGYTF.

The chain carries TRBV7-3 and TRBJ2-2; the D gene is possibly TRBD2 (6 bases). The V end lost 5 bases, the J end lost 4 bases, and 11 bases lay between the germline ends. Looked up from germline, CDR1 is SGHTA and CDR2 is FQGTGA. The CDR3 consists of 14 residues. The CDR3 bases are TGTGCCAGCAGCCAGTCTAGCGCCACCGGGGAGCTGTTTTTT. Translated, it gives CASSQSSATGELFF. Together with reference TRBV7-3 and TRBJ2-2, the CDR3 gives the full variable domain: GAGVSQTPSNKVTEKGKYVELRCDPISGHTALYWYRQSLGQGPEFLIYFQGTGAADDSGLPNDRFFAVRPEGSVSTLKIQRTERGDSAVYLCASSQSSATGELFFGEGSRLTVL.

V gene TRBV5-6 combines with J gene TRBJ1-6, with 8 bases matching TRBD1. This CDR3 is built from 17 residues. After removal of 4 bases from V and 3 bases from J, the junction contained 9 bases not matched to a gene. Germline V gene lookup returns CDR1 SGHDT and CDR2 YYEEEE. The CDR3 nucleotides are TGTGCCAGCAGCGCTCAGGGGGCCGCTCTCTATAATTCACCCCTCCACTTT. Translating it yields CASSAQGAALYNSPLHF. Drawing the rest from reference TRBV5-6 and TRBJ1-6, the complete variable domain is DAGVTQSPTHLIKTRGQQVTLRCSPKSGHDTVSWYQQALGQGPQFIFQYYEEEERQRGNFPDRFSGHQFPNYSSELNVNALLLGDSALYLCASSAQGAALYNSPLHFGNGTRLTVT.

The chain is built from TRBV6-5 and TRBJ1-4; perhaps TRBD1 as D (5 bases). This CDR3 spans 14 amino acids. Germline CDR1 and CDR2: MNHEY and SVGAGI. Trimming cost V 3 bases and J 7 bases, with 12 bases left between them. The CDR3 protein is CASSYGGASEKLFF. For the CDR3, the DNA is TGTGCCAGCAGTTATGGAGGGGCCTCTGAAAAACTGTTTTTT.

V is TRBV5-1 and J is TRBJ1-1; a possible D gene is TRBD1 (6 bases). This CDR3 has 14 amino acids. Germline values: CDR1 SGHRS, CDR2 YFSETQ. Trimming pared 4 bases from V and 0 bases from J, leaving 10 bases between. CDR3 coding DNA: TGCGCCAGCAGCCCGGGGGGCATGAACACTGAAGCTTTCTTT. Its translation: CASSPGGMNTEAFF.

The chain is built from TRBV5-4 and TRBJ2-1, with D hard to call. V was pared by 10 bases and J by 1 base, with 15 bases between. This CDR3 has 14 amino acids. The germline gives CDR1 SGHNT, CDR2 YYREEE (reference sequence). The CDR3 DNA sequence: TGTGCCTACCCCAGGTTACGGTCCTACAATGAGCAGTTCTTC. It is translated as CAYPRLRSYNEQFF.

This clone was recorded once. CDR3 residues: CASSMYLAGVVGNEQFF. The CDR3 DNA is TGTGCCAGTAGTATGTATCTAGCGGGAGTTGTGGGCAATGAGCAGTTCTTC. The V and J genes are TRBV19 and TRBJ2-1, with TRBD2 identical over 10 bases. The germline V gene encodes CDR1 LNHDA and CDR2 SQIVND (reference sequence). The trim removed 3 bases at V and 6 bases at J, leaving 11 bases unmatched. The CDR3 loop spans 17 amino acids.

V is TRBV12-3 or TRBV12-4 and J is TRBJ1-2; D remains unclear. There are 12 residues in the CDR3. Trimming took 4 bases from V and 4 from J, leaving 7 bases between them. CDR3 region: CASSSGSYGYTF. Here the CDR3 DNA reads TGTGCCAGCAGTTCCGGGAGCTATGGCTACACCTTC.

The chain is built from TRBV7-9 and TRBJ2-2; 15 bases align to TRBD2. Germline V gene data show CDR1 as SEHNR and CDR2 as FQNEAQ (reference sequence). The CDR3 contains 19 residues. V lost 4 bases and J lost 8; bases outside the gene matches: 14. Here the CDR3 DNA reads TGTGCCAGCAGCTACACCGCCTCGGGACTAGCGGGAGGAACGGGGGAGCTGTTTTTT. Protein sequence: CASSYTASGLAGGTGELFF.